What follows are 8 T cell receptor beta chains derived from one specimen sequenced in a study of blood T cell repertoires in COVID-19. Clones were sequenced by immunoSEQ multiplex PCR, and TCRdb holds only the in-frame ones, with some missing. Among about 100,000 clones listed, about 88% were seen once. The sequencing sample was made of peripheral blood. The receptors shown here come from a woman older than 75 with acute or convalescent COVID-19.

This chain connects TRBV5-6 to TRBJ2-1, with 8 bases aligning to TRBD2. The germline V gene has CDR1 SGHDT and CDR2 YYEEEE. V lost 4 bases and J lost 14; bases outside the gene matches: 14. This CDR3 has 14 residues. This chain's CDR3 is CASSALGGAYMEFF. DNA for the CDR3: TGTGCCAGCAGCGCCCTCGGGGGGGCCTATATGGAGTTCTTC. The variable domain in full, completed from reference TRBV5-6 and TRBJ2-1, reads DAGVTQSPTHLIKTRGQQVTLRCSPKSGHDTVSWYQQALGQGPQFIFQYYEEEERQRGNFPDRFSGHQFPNYSSELNVNALLLGDSALYLCASSALGGAYMEFFGPGTRLTVL.

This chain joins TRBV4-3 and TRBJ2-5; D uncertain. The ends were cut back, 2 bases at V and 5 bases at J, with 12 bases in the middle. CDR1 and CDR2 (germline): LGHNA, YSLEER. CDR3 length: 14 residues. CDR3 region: CASSQNAGLETQYF. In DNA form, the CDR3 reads TGCGCCAGCAGCCAAAACGCAGGATTGGAGACCCAGTACTTC.

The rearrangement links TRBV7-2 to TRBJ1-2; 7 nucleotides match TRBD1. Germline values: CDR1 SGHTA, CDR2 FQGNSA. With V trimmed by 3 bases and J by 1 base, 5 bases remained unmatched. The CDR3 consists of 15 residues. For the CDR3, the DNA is TGTGCCAGCAGCTTTTCAGGGGGATATAACTATGGCTACACCTTC. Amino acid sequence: CASSFSGGYNYGYTF.

The CDR3 sequence is CSASDPGLAGVEQYF. CDR3 in DNA: TGCAGTGCTAGTGACCCGGGACTAGCGGGGGTGGAGCAGTACTTC. V and J are TRBV20-1 and TRBJ2-7, with TRBD2 matching 14 bases. The germline gives CDR1 DFQATT, CDR2 SNEGSKA (reference sequence). Germline trimming cut 3 bases from V and 7 bases from J; bases unmatched to any gene: 8. CDR3 size: 15 residues.

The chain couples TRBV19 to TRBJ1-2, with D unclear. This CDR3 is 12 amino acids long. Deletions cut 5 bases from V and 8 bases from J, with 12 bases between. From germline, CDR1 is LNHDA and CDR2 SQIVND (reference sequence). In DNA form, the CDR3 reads TGTGCCAGTAGTGACTCCTATGAGGGCTACACCTTC. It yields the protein CASSDSYEGYTF.

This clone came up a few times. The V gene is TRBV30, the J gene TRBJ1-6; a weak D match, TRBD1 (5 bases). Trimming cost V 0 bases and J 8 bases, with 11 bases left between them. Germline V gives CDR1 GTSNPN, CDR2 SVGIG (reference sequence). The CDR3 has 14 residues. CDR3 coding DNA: TGTGCCTGGAGTGTGGACATCTGGGATTCACCCCTCCACTTT. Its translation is CAWSVDIWDSPLHF.

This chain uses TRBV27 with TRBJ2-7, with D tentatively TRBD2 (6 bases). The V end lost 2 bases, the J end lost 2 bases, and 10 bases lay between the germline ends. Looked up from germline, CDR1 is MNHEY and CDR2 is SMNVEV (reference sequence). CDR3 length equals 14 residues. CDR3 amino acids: CASSLGGYTYEQYF. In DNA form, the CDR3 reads TGTGCCAGCAGTTTAGGGGGGTACACCTACGAGCAGTACTTC.

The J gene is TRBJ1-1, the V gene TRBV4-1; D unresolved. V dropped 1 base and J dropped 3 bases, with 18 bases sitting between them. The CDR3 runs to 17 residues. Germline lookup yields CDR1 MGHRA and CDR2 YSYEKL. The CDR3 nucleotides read TGCGCCAGCAGCCAAGTGGGTGTCGGCAGGTCGGACACTGAAGCTTTCTTT. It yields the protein CASSQVGVGRSDTEAFF.